The 4 T cell receptor beta chains reported below all come from one sample, sequenced in a study of shared clonotypes between healthy human individuals. The table came from immunoSEQ multiplex PCR; TCRdb's copy has only in-frame clones and leaves some out. The sample includes 600,000 to 750,000 clones, 90% of them seen just once. Input material: memory CD8+ T cells from PBMCs. The subset was: CD45RO+ cells pooled with CCR7-negative TemRA cells. Receptors originate from a man aged 18 to 29 in good health. Some clones in this sample may be carry-over from other donors' samples.

The chain combines TRBV6-5 with TRBJ1-6; the D is unclear. The CDR3 covers 15 residues. V lost 9 bases, J lost 13 bases, and 25 bases lay in between. From germline, CDR1 is MNHEY and CDR2 SVGAGI. CDR3 coding DNA: TGTGCCAGTCCCTGGTTTCGGGTGGGAATTCACCCCCTCCACTTT. It translates to CASPWFRVGIHPLHF.

The chain carries TRBV19 and TRBJ2-7; D is unclear. The V gene's germline CDR1 is LNHDA and CDR2 SQIVND (reference sequence). The CDR3 spans 11 residues. Trimming pared 2 bases from V and 5 bases from J, leaving 4 bases between. CDR3 in DNA: TGTGCCAGTAGTATATACGACGAGCAGTACTTC. This translates into CASSIYDEQYF.

V and J are TRBV2 and TRBJ1-2; TRBD1 aligns across 7 bases. The CDR3 loop spans 16 amino acids. Trimming at V came to 5 bases and at J to 5 bases, leaving 14 bases not matched to a gene. CDR1 and CDR2 from the germline V gene are SNHLY and FYNNEI. Here the CDR3 DNA reads TGTGCCAGCAGTCCTAGGGTCACAGGGGTCGGATATGGCTACACCTTC. Translation: CASSPRVTGVGYGYTF.

The chain carries TRBV9 and TRBJ2-1, with 7 bases identical to TRBD2. The CDR3 totals 15 residues. The germline V gene has CDR1 SGDLS and CDR2 YYNGEE. The J segment lost 3 bases and the V segment lost 4 bases, leaving 7 bases of the junction unmatched. The CDR3 reads CASSSKRELYNEQFF. The CDR3 nucleotides are TGTGCCAGCAGCTCAAAGCGGGAACTCTACAATGAGCAGTTCTTC.